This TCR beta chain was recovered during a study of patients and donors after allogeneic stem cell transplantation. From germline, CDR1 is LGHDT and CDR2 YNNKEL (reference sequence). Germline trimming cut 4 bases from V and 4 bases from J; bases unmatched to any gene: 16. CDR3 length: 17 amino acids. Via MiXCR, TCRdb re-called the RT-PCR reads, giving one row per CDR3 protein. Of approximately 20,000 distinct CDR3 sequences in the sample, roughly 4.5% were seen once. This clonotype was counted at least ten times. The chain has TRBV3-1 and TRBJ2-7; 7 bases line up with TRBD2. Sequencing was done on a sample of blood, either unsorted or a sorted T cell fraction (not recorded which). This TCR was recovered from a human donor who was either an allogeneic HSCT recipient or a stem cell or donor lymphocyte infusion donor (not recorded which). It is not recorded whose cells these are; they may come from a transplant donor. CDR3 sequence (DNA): TGTGCCAGCAGCCCGAAACCACCGGGACTACATCCTTACGAGCAGTACTTC. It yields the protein CASSPKPPGLHPYEQYF.